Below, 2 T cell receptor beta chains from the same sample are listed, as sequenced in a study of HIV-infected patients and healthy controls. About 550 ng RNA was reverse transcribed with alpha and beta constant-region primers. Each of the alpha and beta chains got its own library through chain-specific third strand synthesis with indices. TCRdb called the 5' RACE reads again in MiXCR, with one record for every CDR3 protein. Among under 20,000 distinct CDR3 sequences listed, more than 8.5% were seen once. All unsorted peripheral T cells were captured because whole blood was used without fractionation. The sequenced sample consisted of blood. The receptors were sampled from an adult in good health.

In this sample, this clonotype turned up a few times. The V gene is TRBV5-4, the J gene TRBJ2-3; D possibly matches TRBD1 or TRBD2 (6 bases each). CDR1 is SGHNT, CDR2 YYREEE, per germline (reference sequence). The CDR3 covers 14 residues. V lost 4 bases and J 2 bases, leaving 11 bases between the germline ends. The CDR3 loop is CASSPRGLTDTQYF. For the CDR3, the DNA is TGTGCCAGCAGCCCCAGGGGACTCACAGATACGCAGTATTTT.

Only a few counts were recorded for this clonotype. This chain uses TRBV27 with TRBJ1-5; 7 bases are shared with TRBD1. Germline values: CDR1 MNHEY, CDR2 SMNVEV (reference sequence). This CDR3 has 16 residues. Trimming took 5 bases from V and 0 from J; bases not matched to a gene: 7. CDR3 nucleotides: TGTGCCAGCAGTCTGACAGGGATCGGTAGCAATCAGCCCCAGCATTTT. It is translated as CASSLTGIGSNQPQHF.